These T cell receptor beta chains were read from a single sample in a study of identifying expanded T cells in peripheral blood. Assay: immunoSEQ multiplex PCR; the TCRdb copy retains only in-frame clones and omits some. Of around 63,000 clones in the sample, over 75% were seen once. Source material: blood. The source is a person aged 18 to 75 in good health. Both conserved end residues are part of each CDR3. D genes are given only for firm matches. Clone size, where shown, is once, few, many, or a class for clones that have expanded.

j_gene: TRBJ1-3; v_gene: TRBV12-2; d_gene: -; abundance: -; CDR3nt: TGTGCAAGTCGGGGACAGGGAATCTCTGGAAACACCATATATTTT; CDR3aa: CASRGQGISGNTIYF
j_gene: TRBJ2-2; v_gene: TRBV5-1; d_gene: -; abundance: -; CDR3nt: TGCGCCAGCAGCCCAGGGACGGGAACCGGGGAGCTGTTTTTT; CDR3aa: CASSPGTGTGELFF
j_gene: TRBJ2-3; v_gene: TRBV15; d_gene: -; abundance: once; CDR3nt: TGTGCCACCAGCCCGGGGGCAGGGGGCACAGATACGCAGTATTTT; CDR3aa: CATSPGAGGTDTQYF
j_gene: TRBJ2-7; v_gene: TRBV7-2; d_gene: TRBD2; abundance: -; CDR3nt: TGTGCCAGCAGCTTATTTGGGGGGGACTCCTACGAGCAGTACTTC; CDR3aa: CASSLFGGDSYEQYF
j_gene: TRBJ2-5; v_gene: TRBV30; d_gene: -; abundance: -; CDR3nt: TGTGCCTGGACGCGCAACCTGGGGGAGACCCAGTACTTC; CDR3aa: CAWTRNLGETQYF
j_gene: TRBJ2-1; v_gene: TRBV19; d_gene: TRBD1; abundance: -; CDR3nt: TGTGCCAGTAGTATAGGGGACAGGGGAAATGAGCAGTTCTTC; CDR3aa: CASSIGDRGNEQFF
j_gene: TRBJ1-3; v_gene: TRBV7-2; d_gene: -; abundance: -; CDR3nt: TGTGCCAGCAGCCGGTTCCCGGGACGGGGGGCTGGAAACACCATATATTTT; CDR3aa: CASSRFPGRGAGNTIYF
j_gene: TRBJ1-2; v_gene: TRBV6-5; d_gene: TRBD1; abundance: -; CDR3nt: TGTGCCACCTCACCGGGACAGGGTTTCTATGGCTACACCTTC; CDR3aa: CATSPGQGFYGYTF
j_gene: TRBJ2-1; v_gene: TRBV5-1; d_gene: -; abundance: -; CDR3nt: TGCGCCAGCAGCTTGAACAGTGACCCATTTTTAGTGCAGTTCTTC; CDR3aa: CASSLNSDPFLVQFF
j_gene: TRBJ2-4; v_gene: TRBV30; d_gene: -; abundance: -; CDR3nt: TGTGCCTGCACTCTAGCCAAAAACATTCAGTACTTC; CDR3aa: CACTLAKNIQYF